What follows are 19 T cell receptor beta chains derived from one specimen sequenced in a study of radiation and T cells in renal cell carcinoma. Indicated time point: baseline pretreatment blood. Specified treatment: 15 Gy SBRT to primary tumor, nephrectomy 4 weeks later. The protocol was immunoSEQ multiplex PCR, while the TCRdb copy is restricted to in-frame clones and leaves out a portion. Of more than 140,000 clones in the sample, over 80% were seen once. The sample was blood, taken from a patient whose treatment included radiotherapy and nephrectomy. These receptor sequences come from a woman in her 50s with renal cell carcinoma.

This sequence joins TRBV2 and TRBJ2-7, with 8 positions matching TRBD1. Germline CDR1 and CDR2: SNHLY and FYNNEI. The CDR3 loop spans 14 amino acids. Trimming removed 4 bases from V and 3 bases from J; junction bases left unmatched: 5. The CDR3: CASSGDRSHYEQYF. DNA of the CDR3: TGTGCCAGCAGTGGGGACAGGTCACACTACGAGCAGTACTTC.

J is TRBJ1-5 and V is TRBV29-1; no clear D. The length of the CDR3 is 13 residues. V was shortened by 7 bases and J by 0 bases, with 10 bases between the two germline ends. Germline assignment: CDR1 SQVTM and CDR2 ANQGSEA. The CDR3 loop is CSASGSSNQPQHF. In DNA form, the CDR3 reads TGCAGCGCCTCCGGGAGTAGCAATCAGCCCCAGCATTTT.

This chain uses TRBV5-4 with TRBJ1-1, with unresolved D. V lost 4 bases, J lost 7 bases, and 17 bases lay in between. The germline V gene has CDR1 SGHNT and CDR2 YYREEE (reference sequence). The CDR3 contains 14 residues. This CDR3 reads CASSMAGLILEAFF. CDR3 nucleotides: TGTGCCAGCAGCATGGCTGGACTGATCCTTGAAGCTTTCTTT.

J is TRBJ2-2 and V is TRBV29-1, with D hard to call. The CDR3 totals 10 residues. The V and J ends lost 5 bases and 7 bases respectively, with 5 bases between them. Germline CDR1 SQVTM, CDR2 ANQGSEA. The CDR3 region has the DNA TGCAGCGTTTACGGCGGGGAGCTGTTTTTT. Translating it yields CSVYGGELFF.

V usage is TRBV13 and J usage is TRBJ1-2, with 7 bases that match TRBD1. CDR3 length: 14 amino acids. Trimming cost V 0 bases and J 4 bases; bases outside gene matches: 2. The germline CDR1 and CDR2 sequences are PRHDT and FYEKMQ (reference sequence). As DNA, the CDR3 is TGTGCCAGCAGCTTAGGGACAGGGCCCTATGGCTACACCTTC. This encodes CASSLGTGPYGYTF.

This sequence joins TRBV18 and TRBJ1-1; D unclear. The CDR3 runs 15 residues. Germline V gives CDR1 KGHSH, CDR2 LQKENI. Trimming took off 1 base at V and 3 bases at J, with 12 bases between the two ends. CDR3 coding DNA: TGTGCCAGCTCACCACGGACCGGTTCGGACACTGAAGCTTTCTTT. The encoded protein is CASSPRTGSDTEAFF.

The chain has TRBV5-1 and TRBJ2-3, with a weak D call TRBD1 (5 bases). The CDR3 has 14 amino acids. V gave up 4 bases and J gave up 0 bases, with 9 bases separating them. CDR1 and CDR2 from the germline V gene are SGHRS and YFSETQ. DNA of the CDR3: TGCGCCAGCAGCCGGACACTTAGCACAGATACGCAGTATTTT. It specifies CASSRTLSTDTQYF. Full variable domain (remainder filled in from reference TRBV5-1 and TRBJ2-3): KAGVTQTPRYLIKTRGQQVTLSCSPISGHRSVSWYQQTPGQGLQFLFEYFSETQRNKGNFPGRFSGRQFSNSRSEMNVSTLELGDSALYLCASSRTLSTDTQYFGPGTRLTVL.

The CDR3 here is CASSSEVGGYTF. The DNA for the CDR3 is TGTGCCAGCAGCTCCGAGGTTGGGGGCTACACCTTC. The chain links TRBV7-2 to TRBJ1-2; unclear D gene. This CDR3 spans 12 amino acids. Germline values: CDR1 SGHTA, CDR2 FQGNSA. V was cut by 4 bases and J by 8 bases, with 11 bases left in between.

This clone was observed many times. This rearrangement joins TRBV7-8 to TRBJ1-1; no reliable D call. V gave up 5 bases and J gave up 7 bases, with 14 bases separating them. Germline-derived CDR1 and CDR2 are SGHVS and FQNEAQ. This CDR3 is 13 amino acids long. CDR3 DNA sequence: TGTGCCAGCAGCCCTCGTTTCATTCTTGAAGCTTTCTTT. Translated, it gives CASSPRFILEAFF.

The chain couples TRBV6-5 to TRBJ1-2; possible D gene TRBD1, 6 bases. V was pared by 7 bases and J by 1 base, with 10 bases between. The V gene's germline CDR1 is MNHEY and CDR2 SVGAGI. The CDR3 contains 13 residues. The CDR3 DNA reads as TGTGCCAGCAAGCCGGACAGTAACTATGGCTACACCTTC. This sequence encodes CASKPDSNYGYTF.

This rearrangement joins TRBV19 to TRBJ2-1; the D gene is possibly TRBD1 (7 bases). The CDR3 is 16 residues long. Trimming took off 1 base at V and 3 bases at J, with 13 bases between the two ends. Germline V CDR1 and CDR2: LNHDA, SQIVND (reference sequence). CDR3 sequence reads: CASSIAGGGRYNEQFF. In DNA, the CDR3 is TGTGCCAGTAGTATAGCAGGAGGGGGCCGCTACAATGAGCAGTTCTTC.

This clone appeared once. This chain links TRBV7-2 with TRBJ2-7; 10 bases match TRBD2. From germline, CDR1 is SGHTA and CDR2 FQGNSA. The CDR3 loop spans 14 amino acids. V lost 6 bases and J lost 2; bases outside the gene matches: 4. Written as DNA, the CDR3 is TGTGCCAGCAGTTCTAGCGGGGGAACCTACGAGCAGTACTTC. Amino acids: CASSSSGGTYEQYF. The whole variable domain, remainder taken from reference TRBV7-2 and TRBJ2-7, is GAGVSQSPSNKVTEKGKDVELRCDPISGHTALYWYRQSLGQGLEFLIYFQGNSAPDKSGLPSDRFSAERTGGSVSTLTIQRTQQEDSAVYLCASSSSGGTYEQYFGPGTRLTVT.

This clone came up once. The rearrangement uses TRBV10-3 and TRBJ1-2, with TRBD1 identical over 7 bases. Germline CDR1 ENHRY, CDR2 SYGVKD. Trimming removed 2 bases from V and 5 bases from J; junction bases left unmatched: 8. This CDR3 has 15 residues. For the CDR3, the DNA is TGTGCCATCAGTGAGGCTGCAGGGGGTTCATATGGCTACACCTTC. Protein: CAISEAAGGSYGYTF.

This clone was seen only a few times. The chain links TRBV29-1 to TRBJ2-1; a possible D gene is TRBD2 (5 bases). Germline assignment: CDR1 SQVTM and CDR2 ANQGSEA. The CDR3 is made up of 13 amino acids. Trimming left V 7 bases short and J 4 bases short, with 14 bases between. The CDR3 coding sequence is TGCAGCGCCCCAATCGAGGGATACAATGAGCAGTTCTTC. Its protein is CSAPIEGYNEQFF.

The V and J genes are TRBV30 and TRBJ2-2; D may be TRBD1 (6 bases). This CDR3 has 14 amino acids. CDR1 GTSNPN and CDR2 SVGIG come from the germline V gene (reference sequence). Trimming took off 4 bases at V and 0 bases at J, with 9 bases between the two ends. The CDR3 bases are TGTGCCTGGACCAGGGGCGCGAACACCGGGGAGCTGTTTTTT. Translated: CAWTRGANTGELFF. The full variable domain, with the rest looked up from reference TRBV30 and TRBJ2-2, is SQTIHQWPATLVQPVGSPLSLECTVEGTSNPNLYWYRQAAGRGLQLLFYSVGIGQISSEVPQNLSASRPQDRQFILSSKKLLLSDSGFYLCAWTRGANTGELFFGEGSRLTVL.

As for this clone: This specimen includes other DNA sequences encoding the same CDR3. The gene calls are TRBV5-1 and TRBJ1-1; 7 nucleotides agree with TRBD1. V lost 5 bases, J lost 0 bases, and 4 bases stayed unmatched. CDR1 and CDR2 from the germline V gene are SGHRS and YFSETQ. The CDR3 runs 14 residues. CDR3 amino acids: CASSPGGLNTEAFF. The DNA for the CDR3 is TGCGCCAGCAGTCCAGGGGGATTGAACACTGAAGCTTTCTTT.

This sequence joins TRBV5-1 and TRBJ1-6; 7 nucleotides align to TRBD1. The CDR3 extends over 14 amino acids. Germline CDR1 and CDR2: SGHRS and YFSETQ. V gave up 4 bases and J gave up 5 bases; unmatched junction bases: 3. CDR3 loop: CASSPGQDNSPLHF. DNA of the CDR3: TGCGCCAGCAGCCCTGGACAGGATAATTCACCCCTCCACTTT.

The chain is built from TRBV5-1 and TRBJ2-7; unclear D gene. V lost 4 bases and J 5 bases, leaving 10 bases between the germline ends. Germline CDR1 and CDR2: SGHRS and YFSETQ. CDR3 length: 12 residues. The CDR3 region is CASSPMGHEQYF. The CDR3 DNA is TGCGCCAGCAGCCCGATGGGCCACGAGCAGTACTTC.

V and J are TRBV29-1 and TRBJ2-2; 7 nucleotides line up with TRBD1. The CDR3 is 13 amino acids. V gave up 4 bases and J gave up 4 bases; unmatched junction bases: 3. Germline assignment: CDR1 SQVTM and CDR2 ANQGSEA. This CDR3 reads CSVGQGTTGELFF. CDR3 coding DNA: TGCAGCGTTGGACAGGGCACCACCGGGGAGCTGTTTTTT.